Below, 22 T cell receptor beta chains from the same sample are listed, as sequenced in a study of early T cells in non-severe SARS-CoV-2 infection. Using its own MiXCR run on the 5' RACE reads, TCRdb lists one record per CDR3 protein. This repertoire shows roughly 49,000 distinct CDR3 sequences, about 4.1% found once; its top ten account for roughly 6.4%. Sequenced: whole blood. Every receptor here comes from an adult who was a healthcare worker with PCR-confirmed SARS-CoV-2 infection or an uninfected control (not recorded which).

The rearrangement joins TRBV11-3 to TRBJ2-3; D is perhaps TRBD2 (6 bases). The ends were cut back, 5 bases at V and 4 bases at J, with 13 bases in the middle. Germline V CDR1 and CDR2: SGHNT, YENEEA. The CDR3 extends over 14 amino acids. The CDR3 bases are TGTGCCAGCAGCCCGGGGGATTGGGCAGATACGCAGTATTTT. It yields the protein CASSPGDWADTQYF.

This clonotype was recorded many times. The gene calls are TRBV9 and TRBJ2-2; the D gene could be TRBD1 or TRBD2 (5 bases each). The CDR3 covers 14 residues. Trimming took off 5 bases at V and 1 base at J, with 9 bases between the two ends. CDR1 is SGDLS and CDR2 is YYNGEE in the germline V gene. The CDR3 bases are TGTGCCAGCAGGAGTGGGGGGAACACCGGGGAGCTGTTTTTT. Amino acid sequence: CASRSGGNTGELFF.

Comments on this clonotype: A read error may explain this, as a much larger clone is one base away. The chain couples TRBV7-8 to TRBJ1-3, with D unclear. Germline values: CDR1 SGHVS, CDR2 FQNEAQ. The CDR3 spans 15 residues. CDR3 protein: CACSLAQAVGNTIYF. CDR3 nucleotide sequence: TGTGCCTGCAGCTTAGCCCAGGCGGTTGGAAACACCATATATTTT.

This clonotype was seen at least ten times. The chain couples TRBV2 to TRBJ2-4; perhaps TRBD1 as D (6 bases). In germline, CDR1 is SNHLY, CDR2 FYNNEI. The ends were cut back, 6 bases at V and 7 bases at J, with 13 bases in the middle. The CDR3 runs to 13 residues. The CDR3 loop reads CASRSGTTNIQYF. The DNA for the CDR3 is TGTGCCAGCAGATCCGGGACAACGAACATTCAGTACTTC.

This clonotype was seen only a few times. In nucleotides, the CDR3 is TGCAGCGTTGGAGGCCAAGAAACTAATGAAAAACTGTTTTTT. This encodes CSVGGQETNEKLFF. The V call is TRBV29-1, the J call TRBJ1-4; D not resolved. The CDR3 runs 14 residues. The V end lost 4 bases, the J end lost 1 base, and 10 bases lay between the germline ends. Germline V CDR1 and CDR2: SQVTM, ANQGSEA.

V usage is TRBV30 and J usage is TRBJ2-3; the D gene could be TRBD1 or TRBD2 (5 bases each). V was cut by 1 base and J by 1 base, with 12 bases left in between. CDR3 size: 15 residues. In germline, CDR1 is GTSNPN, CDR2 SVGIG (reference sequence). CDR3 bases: TGTGCCTGGAGTGAGTGGGGGACCGGCACAGATACGCAGTATTTT. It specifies CAWSEWGTGTDTQYF.

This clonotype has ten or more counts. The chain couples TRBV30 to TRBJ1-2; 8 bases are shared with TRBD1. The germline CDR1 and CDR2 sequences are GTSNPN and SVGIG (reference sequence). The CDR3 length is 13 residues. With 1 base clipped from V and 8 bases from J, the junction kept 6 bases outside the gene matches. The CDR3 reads CAWSGFRGHGYTF. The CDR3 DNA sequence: TGTGCCTGGAGTGGTTTCAGGGGGCACGGCTACACCTTC.

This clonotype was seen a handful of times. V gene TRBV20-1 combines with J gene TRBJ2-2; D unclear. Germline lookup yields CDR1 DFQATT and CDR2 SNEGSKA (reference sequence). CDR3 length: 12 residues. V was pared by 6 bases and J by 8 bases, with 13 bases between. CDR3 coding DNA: TGCAGTGCGATCTTTCCCCGTGGGGAGCTGTTTTTT. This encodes CSAIFPRGELFF.

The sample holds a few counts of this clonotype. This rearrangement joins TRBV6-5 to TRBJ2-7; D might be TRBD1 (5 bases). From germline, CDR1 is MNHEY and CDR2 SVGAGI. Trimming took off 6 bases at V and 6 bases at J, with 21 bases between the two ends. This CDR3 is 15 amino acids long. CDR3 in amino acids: CASRNSGRDRGEQYF. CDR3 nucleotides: TGTGCCAGCAGGAACTCCGGCAGGGATAGAGGCGAGCAGTACTTC.

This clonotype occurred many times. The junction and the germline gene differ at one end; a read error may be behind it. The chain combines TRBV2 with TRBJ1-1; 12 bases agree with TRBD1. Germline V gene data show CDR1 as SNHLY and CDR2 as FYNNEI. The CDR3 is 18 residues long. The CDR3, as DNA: TGTGCCAGCAGTGAGACGGGACAGGGGGCTACCGTGAACACTGAAGTTTTCTTT. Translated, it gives CASSETGQGATVNTEVFF.

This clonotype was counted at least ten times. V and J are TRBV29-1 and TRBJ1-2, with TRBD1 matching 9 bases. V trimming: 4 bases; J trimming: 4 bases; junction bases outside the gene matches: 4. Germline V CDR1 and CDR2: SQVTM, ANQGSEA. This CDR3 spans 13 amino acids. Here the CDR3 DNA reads TGCAGCGTTGTGGGACAGGGACTCTATGGCTACACCTTC. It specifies CSVVGQGLYGYTF.

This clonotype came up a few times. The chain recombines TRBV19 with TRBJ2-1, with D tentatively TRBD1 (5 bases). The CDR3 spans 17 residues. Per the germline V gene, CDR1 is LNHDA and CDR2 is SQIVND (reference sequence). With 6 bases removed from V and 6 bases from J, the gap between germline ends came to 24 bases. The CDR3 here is CASSQGRVLRGTNEQFF. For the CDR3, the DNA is TGTGCCAGTAGCCAGGGTAGAGTGCTGCGAGGTACCAATGAGCAGTTCTTC.

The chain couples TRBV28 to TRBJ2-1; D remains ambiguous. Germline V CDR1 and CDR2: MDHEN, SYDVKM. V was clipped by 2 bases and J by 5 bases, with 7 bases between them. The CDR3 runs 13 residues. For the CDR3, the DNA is TGTGCCAGCAGTTTAGGAGCCAACAATGAGCAGTTCTTC. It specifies CASSLGANNEQFF.

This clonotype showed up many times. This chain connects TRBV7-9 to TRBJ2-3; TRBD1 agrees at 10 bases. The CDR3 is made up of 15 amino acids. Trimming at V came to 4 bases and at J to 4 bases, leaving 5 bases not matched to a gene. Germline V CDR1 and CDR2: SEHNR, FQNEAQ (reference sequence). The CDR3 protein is CASSSSGQGPDTQYF. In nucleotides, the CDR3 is TGTGCCAGCAGCTCATCGGGACAGGGGCCAGATACGCAGTATTTT.

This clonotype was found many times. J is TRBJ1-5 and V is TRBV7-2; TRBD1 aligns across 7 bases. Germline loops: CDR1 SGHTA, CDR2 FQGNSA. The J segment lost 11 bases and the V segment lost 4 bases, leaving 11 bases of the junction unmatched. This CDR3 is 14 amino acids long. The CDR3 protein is CASSSRDSLGAQHF. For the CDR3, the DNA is TGTGCCAGCAGCTCCCGGGACAGCCTAGGAGCCCAGCATTTT. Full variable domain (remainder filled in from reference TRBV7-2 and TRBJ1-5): GAGVSQSPSNKVTEKGKDVELRCDPISGHTALYWYRQSLGQGLEFLIYFQGNSAPDKSGLPSDRFSAERTGGSVSTLTIQRTQQEDSAVYLCASSSRDSLGAQHFGDGTRLSIL.

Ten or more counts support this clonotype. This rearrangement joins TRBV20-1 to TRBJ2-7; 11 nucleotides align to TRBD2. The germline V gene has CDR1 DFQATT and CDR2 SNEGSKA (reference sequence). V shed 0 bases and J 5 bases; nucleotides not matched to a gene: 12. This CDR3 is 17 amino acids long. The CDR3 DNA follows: TGCAGTGCTAGAGATCCCGCTAGCGGGAGGTCCGTGGACGAGCAGTACTTC. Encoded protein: CSARDPASGRSVDEQYF.

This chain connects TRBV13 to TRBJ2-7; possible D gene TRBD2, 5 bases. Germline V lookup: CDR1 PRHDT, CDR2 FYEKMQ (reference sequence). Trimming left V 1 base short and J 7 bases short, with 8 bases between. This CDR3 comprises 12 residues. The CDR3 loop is CASSLVTGEQYF. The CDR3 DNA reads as TGTGCCAGCAGCTTAGTCACGGGGGAGCAGTACTTC. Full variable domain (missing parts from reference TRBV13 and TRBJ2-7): AAGVIQSPRHLIKEKRETATLKCYPIPRHDTVYWYQQGPGQDPQFLISFYEKMQSDKGSIPDRFSAQQFSDYHSELNMSSLELGDSALYFCASSLVTGEQYFGPGTRLTVT.

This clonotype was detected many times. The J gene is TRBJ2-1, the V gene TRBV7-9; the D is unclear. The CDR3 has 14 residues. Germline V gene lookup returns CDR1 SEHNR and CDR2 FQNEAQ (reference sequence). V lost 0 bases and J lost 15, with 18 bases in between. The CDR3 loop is CASSLASAGPSGFF. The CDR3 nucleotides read TGTGCCAGCAGCTTAGCATCAGCAGGCCCCTCGGGGTTCTTC. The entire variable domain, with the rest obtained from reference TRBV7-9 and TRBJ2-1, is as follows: DTGVSQNPRHKITKRGQNVTFRCDPISEHNRLYWYRQTLGQGPEFLTYFQNEAQLEKSRLLSDRFSAERPKGSFSTLEIQRTEQGDSAMYLCASSLASAGPSGFFGPGTRLTVL.

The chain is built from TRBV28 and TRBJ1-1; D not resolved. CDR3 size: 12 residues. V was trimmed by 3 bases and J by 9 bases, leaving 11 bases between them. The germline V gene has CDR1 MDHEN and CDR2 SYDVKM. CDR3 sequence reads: CASSLAQRKAFF. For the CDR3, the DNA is TGTGCCAGCAGTTTGGCACAGAGAAAAGCTTTCTTT.

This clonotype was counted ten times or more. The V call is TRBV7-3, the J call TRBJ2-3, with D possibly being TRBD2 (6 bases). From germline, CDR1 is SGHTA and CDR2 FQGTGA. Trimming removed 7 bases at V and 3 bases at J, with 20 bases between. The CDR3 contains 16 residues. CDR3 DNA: TGTGCCAGCATACCGAGGCGGGGCGGGGTTACAGATACGCAGTATTTT. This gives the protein CASIPRRGGVTDTQYF.

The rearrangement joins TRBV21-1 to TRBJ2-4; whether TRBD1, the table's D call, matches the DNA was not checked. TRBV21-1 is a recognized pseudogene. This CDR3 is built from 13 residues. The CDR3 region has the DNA TGTGCCAGCAGCAAAAACAGGGCGGACATTCAGTACTTC. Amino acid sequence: CASSKNRADIQYF.

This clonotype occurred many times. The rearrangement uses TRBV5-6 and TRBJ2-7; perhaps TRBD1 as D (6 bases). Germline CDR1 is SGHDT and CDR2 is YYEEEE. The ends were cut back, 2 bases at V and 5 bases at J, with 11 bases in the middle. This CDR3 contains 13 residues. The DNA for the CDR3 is TGTGCCAGCAGCTTAGGGGGACGGGACGAGCAGTACTTC. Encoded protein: CASSLGGRDEQYF.